The T cell receptor beta chain under discussion was sequenced for a study of blood T cells in healthy people across ages (dated by TCRdb to the mid-2010s). Regarding the research as a whole: In model experiments, template switching captured about one uniquely barcoded TCR beta cDNA molecule for every two T cells. Four age groups were formed from the donors: young (average approximately 15 years), middle-aged (around 40), aged (around 68) and long-lived (82). Donors of different ages were randomly distributed across sequencing lanes to avoid experimental bias. To track age-related changes in TCR beta repertoire diversity, the study relied on deep sequencing normalized with unique cDNA molecular identifiers. For two donors (one aged 18 to 29 and one aged 80 or older), the study analyzed two additional independent replicas of 1 million unique cDNA reads from the same blood draw. The research as a whole found: Total diversity estimates from one million sequenced T cells were considered lower bounds and underestimates. A strong correlation was found between observed TCR beta diversity and the percentage of naive T cells measured by flow cytometry. Compared with the aged group, the long-lived group had more naive CD4+ T cells, fewer expanded clones and increased TCR diversity, a pattern suggesting age selection. Because the CMV infection status of the donors was unknown, age-related changes in expanded clonotypes may potentially have been confounded. Since profiling was done on bulk unsorted PBMCs, naive and antigen-experienced compartments could not be conclusively compared. Observed TCR beta diversity per million T cells fell roughly linearly with age, and a significant reduction was already apparent by age approximately 41.

The library was generated by 5' RACE. The sample was run on an Illumina HiSeq 2500. The second PCR ran for roughly 7 to 11 cycles and used a J-beta primer mix along with a sample-barcoded 5' primer. A unique molecular identifier was introduced onto each TCR beta cDNA molecule by a template-switch 5' adaptor carrying 12 random nucleotides. At least 2.5 million CDR3-containing paired-end reads were obtained from each sample. First-strand cDNA was synthesized from all RNA with the Mint cDNA synthesis kit, primed by a TRBC-specific oligonucleotide. After uracil-DNA glycosylase treatment, a first 18-cycle PCR used universal primers M1SS and BC2_uni_R on all cDNA. In the paper's pipeline: Each sample was normalized by randomly selecting 1 million high-quality reads, each carrying a distinct molecular identifier. Reads sharing molecular identifiers were discarded rather than binned into consensus sequences. MiTCR, with a Q25 quality threshold and the strictest error-elimination algorithm, was used for CDR3 identification, clonotype clustering and error correction. A nonparametric unseen species model with Euler transformation was used to estimate a lower bound on total TCR beta diversity. The public reads were quality trimmed at Q25 with fastp and then assembled into clones with MiXCR by TCRdb, keeping productive beta chains. Each CDR3 protein gets just one entry, which takes the most common genes and DNA from the rows behind it. It is TCRdb's table, rather than the study itself, that gives the V and J calls and clone size. The sample has roughly 500,000 distinct CDR3 sequences on record, 27% of them singletons. Of the sample, about 18% is held by the ten largest clones.

To note about this clonotype: The clone's antigen remains unknown. Base qualities were left out, and no much larger clone turns up one base away.

Donors were roughly 40 systemically healthy Caucasian individuals from Russia aged roughly 6 to 90 years. Ten milliliters of peripheral blood were drawn from each donor into EDTA-treated Vacutainer tubes. Ficoll-Paque density-gradient centrifugation was used to isolate PBMCs, with at least 6 million obtained per sample. Total RNA, at least 6 micrograms per sample, was extracted from PBMCs with Trizol reagent. The percentages of naive CD45RAhigh/CD27high T cells were determined by flow cytometry on a PBMC aliquot from every donor. Sequenced input: blood. This clonotype was sampled from a woman in her 70s in good health.

The CDR3 corresponds to CATGRGSGETQYF. The DNA reads as follows: TGCGCCACCGGACGTGGGTCCGGGGAGACCCAGTACTTC. The chain is encoded by TRBV5-1 joined to TRBJ2-5, with the D gene too uncertain to name. The CDR3 numbers 13 residues from cysteine through phenylalanine. The CDR3 DNA has 39 bases and is translated from base 1. V is shortened by 9 bases, J by 5 bases, and the region joining them spans 17 bases. CDR1 SGHRS and CDR2 YFSETQ are derived from the germline V gene.